This T cell receptor beta chain was profiled in a study of T cells after posttransplantation cyclophosphamide. Notes on the study in general: Recipient CMV seropositivity and CMV reactivation strongly tracked TRB clonality.

Data came from immunoSEQ multiplex PCR; TCRdb stores just in-frame clones and leaves some out. The data hold more than 60,000 clones, with 90% to 95% observed a single time. Details on this clone: What it binds is unknown.

The sequenced material came from PBMCs. The source of this sequence is a woman in her 30s in good health and a related stem cell transplant donor.

In nucleotides, the CDR3 is TGCGCCAGCAGCTTGGAGGGCCCAAACTACGAGCAGTACTTC. Its protein is CASSLEGPNYEQYF. V is TRBV5-1 and J is TRBJ2-7; the D is unclear. From germline, CDR1 is SGHRS and CDR2 YFSETQ. This CDR3 is built from 14 residues. Trimming shortened V by 0 bases and J by 3 bases, and 10 bases separated the two germline ends.